This T cell receptor beta chain was sequenced during a study of CD8 T cells in Susac syndrome. This clonotype was detected only once. Reverse transcription used about 0.45 to 1 ug RNA and random hexamers. In TCRdb, the immunoSEQ multiplex PCR reads were re-called with MiXCR into one record per CDR3 protein. The profile shows about 180,000 distinct CDR3 sequences, around 95% of them singletons. Sequencing of TCR beta was performed on blood CD8+ and CD4+ T cells. The germline V gene has CDR1 DFQATT and CDR2 SNEGSKA (reference sequence). This CDR3 comprises 13 residues. This sequence was found in a human donor with multiple sclerosis. What was sequenced was CD8+ T cells from PBMCs. The chain combines TRBV20-1 with TRBJ1-5; D is ambiguous. The CDR3 sequence is CGGGRISNQPQHF. The CDR3 nucleotides are TGCGGAGGCGGCAGAATAAGCAATCAGCCCCAGCATTTT.